Presented here are 21 T cell receptor beta chains from one specimen sequenced in a study of vaccination and CD4 T cells after COVID-19. Sequence data for DNA of cultured CD4+ T cells were generated by the Oncomine TCR Beta short-read assay. MiXCR, applied by TCRdb to the PCR reads, yields one record per CDR3 protein. The data contain around 19,000 distinct CDR3 sequences, about 40% of them singletons. Antigens of these TCRs are unknown. Treatment of the sample: roughly ten-day PBMC culture with coronavirus spike peptide pools or control peptides (ViraFEST assay). Sequenced material: CD4+ T cells from blood, cultured in vitro. The receptors shown here come from a human donor who had recovered from COVID-19.

This clonotype was seen just once. J is TRBJ2-7 and V is TRBV20-1; D is possibly TRBD2 (6 bases). With 3 bases removed from V and 3 bases from J, the gap between germline ends came to 18 bases. CDR3 length: 15 residues. Germline CDR1 DFQATT, CDR2 SNEGSKA (reference sequence). The CDR3 reads CSASLLERAFYEQYF. CDR3 DNA: TGCAGTGCTAGTCTCCTGGAGCGGGCCTTCTACGAGCAGTACTTC.

This clonotype was recorded a few times. This chain uses TRBV29-1 with TRBJ1-4; 12 bases align to TRBD1. The CDR3 has 13 residues. With 7 bases clipped from V and 7 bases from J, the junction kept 4 bases outside the gene matches. Germline CDR1 is SQVTM and CDR2 is ANQGSEA. The CDR3: CSGGQGAGEKLFF. The CDR3 DNA is TGCAGCGGGGGACAGGGGGCTGGTGAAAAACTGTTTTTT.

The rearrangement links TRBV19 to TRBJ2-2; tentatively, D is TRBD1 (6 bases). The V gene lost 5 bases and the J gene lost 3 bases, with 13 bases spanning the gap. Per the germline V gene, CDR1 is LNHDA and CDR2 is SQIVND (reference sequence). This CDR3 is 15 amino acids long. CDR3 residues: CASSVLQGYTGELFF. CDR3 coding DNA: TGTGCCAGTAGTGTATTACAGGGCTACACCGGGGAGCTGTTTTTT.

This clonotype was seen a handful of times. V and J are TRBV28 and TRBJ1-1; D perhaps matches TRBD1 (6 bases). The CDR3 totals 12 residues. Germline V gene sequence: CDR1 MDHEN, CDR2 SYDVKM. Trimming left V 8 bases short and J 3 bases short, with 10 bases between. The CDR3 protein is CASYRVYTEAFF. The CDR3 coding sequence is TGTGCCAGCTACAGGGTGTACACTGAAGCTTTCTTT.

Only a few counts were recorded for this clonotype. At one end the junction does not follow the germline gene, possibly because of a read error. V gene TRBV14 combines with J gene TRBJ2-3; D is tentatively TRBD1 or TRBD2 (6 bases each). Germline-derived CDR1 and CDR2 are SGHDN and FVKESK. The length of the CDR3 is 19 residues. CDR3 nucleotide sequence: TGCGCCAGCAGCCAGGGGTTGGAGGGGGTCCGACTTAGCACAGATACGCAGTATTTT. It translates to CASSQGLEGVRLSTDTQYF. Looking up the rest from reference TRBV14 and TRBJ2-3 gives the full variable domain: EAGVTQFPSHSVIEKGQTVTLRCDPISGHDNLYWYRRVMGKEIKFLLHFVKESKQDESGMPNNRFLAERTGGTYSTLKVQPAELEDSGVYFCASSQGLEGVRLSTDTQYFGPGTRLTVL.

The rearrangement links TRBV7-9 to TRBJ2-3; D is unclear. The length of the CDR3 is 13 residues. With 10 bases removed from V and 0 bases from J, the gap between germline ends came to 11 bases. Per the germline V gene, CDR1 is SEHNR and CDR2 is FQNEAQ (reference sequence). CDR3 DNA sequence: TGTGCCATCCAAAGGTCTAGCACAGATACGCAGTATTTT. The encoded protein is CAIQRSSTDTQYF.

This chain joins TRBV20-1 and TRBJ2-3; TRBD2 might be the D (6 bases). Deletions cut 3 bases from V and 0 bases from J, with 10 bases between. Germline V gives CDR1 DFQATT, CDR2 SNEGSKA (reference sequence). The CDR3 is 14 amino acids. The CDR3 nucleotides are TGCAGTGCTAGCGCGGGACCTAGCACAGATACGCAGTATTTT. This translates into CSASAGPSTDTQYF.

The sample holds a few counts of this clonotype. The chain combines TRBV27 with TRBJ1-1; 7 bases agree with TRBD1. Germline lookup yields CDR1 MNHEY and CDR2 SMNVEV (reference sequence). There are 14 residues in the CDR3. The V and J ends lost 3 bases and 6 bases, in that order; junction bases with no gene match: 7. CDR3 in DNA: TGTGCCAGCAGTTTTCTAGGGGGCGGTTCTGAAGCTTTCTTT. It encodes CASSFLGGGSEAFF.

This clonotype was observed a few times. The chain carries TRBV7-8 and TRBJ2-2, with 8 bases that match TRBD2. Germline-derived CDR1 and CDR2 are SGHVS and FQNEAQ. This CDR3 contains 19 residues. V shed 4 bases and J 1 base; nucleotides not matched to a gene: 14. CDR3 region: CASSSNSGTGPKNTGELFF. DNA for the CDR3: TGTGCCAGCAGCTCGAATAGCGGGACCGGACCAAAGAACACCGGGGAGCTGTTTTTT.

This sequence joins TRBV27 and TRBJ1-1; D may be TRBD1 (5 bases). V lost 2 bases to trimming and J lost 5 bases, with 24 bases between them. This CDR3 is 18 amino acids long. Per the germline V gene, CDR1 is MNHEY and CDR2 is SMNVEV (reference sequence). CDR3 sequence: CASSLKRWVFDSVTEAFF. The CDR3 DNA reads TGTGCCAGCAGTTTAAAGCGATGGGTGTTTGACAGCGTGACTGAAGCTTTCTTT.

The sample holds a few counts of this clonotype. The chain links TRBV20-1 to TRBJ1-2; D gene unclear. Trimming pared 2 bases from V and 4 bases from J, leaving 8 bases between. This CDR3 is 12 amino acids long. Germline V CDR1 and CDR2: DFQATT, SNEGSKA (reference sequence). CDR3 nucleotides: TGCAGTGCTAGATATGGACTCTATGGCTACACCTTC. Protein sequence: CSARYGLYGYTF.

This chain connects TRBV4-2 to TRBJ2-1, with 11 positions matching TRBD2. This CDR3 is built from 17 residues. Germline V CDR1 and CDR2: LGHNA, YNFKEQ. With 3 bases clipped from V and 7 bases from J, the junction kept 11 bases outside the gene matches. The CDR3 here is CASSHAFSGGARNEQFF. CDR3 sequence (DNA): TGTGCCAGCAGCCACGCCTTTAGCGGGGGGGCCAGAAATGAGCAGTTCTTC.

This clonotype was detected a few times. The V call is TRBV10-1, the J call TRBJ2-2; D is possibly TRBD1 (8 bases). The CDR3 consists of 15 residues. Germline lookup yields CDR1 WNHNN and CDR2 SYGVQD (reference sequence). V dropped 2 bases and J dropped 5 bases, with 12 bases sitting between them. In DNA, the CDR3 is TGCGCCAGCAGTGAGGACAGGGGAGGGACCGGGGAGCTGTTTTTT. This gives the protein CASSEDRGGTGELFF.

The chain joins TRBV12-3 or TRBV12-4 to TRBJ1-1, with D perhaps matching TRBD1 (6 bases). Trimming shortened V by 3 bases and J by 8 bases, and 7 bases separated the two germline ends. The CDR3 contains 11 residues. The CDR3 sequence is CASSLGGEAFF. In DNA, the CDR3 is TGTGCCAGCAGTTTGGGGGGCGAAGCTTTCTTT.

There are a few counts of this clonotype. The chain is built from TRBV27 and TRBJ2-7, with 10 positions matching TRBD2. Germline assignment: CDR1 MNHEY and CDR2 SMNVEV (reference sequence). V lost 5 bases to trimming and J lost 0 bases; unmatched junction nucleotides: 7. CDR3 length: 16 amino acids. The CDR3 region has the DNA TGTGCCAGCAGTAAGGGTCCTAGCGGGGGCTCCTACGAGCAGTACTTC. Translating gives CASSKGPSGGSYEQYF.

The CDR3: CSAPDSTYEQYF. The CDR3 coding sequence is TGCAGTGCTCCGGACAGTACCTACGAGCAGTACTTC. This chain joins TRBV20-1 and TRBJ2-7; possible D gene TRBD1, 6 bases. The CDR3 is 12 amino acids. Per germline, CDR1 DFQATT and CDR2 SNEGSKA (reference sequence). V dropped 5 bases and J dropped 2 bases, with 10 bases sitting between them.

The chain employs TRBV6-1 and TRBJ2-4; D may correspond to TRBD1 or TRBD2 (6 bases each). The CDR3 is made up of 19 amino acids. The V gene's germline CDR1 is MNHNS and CDR2 SASEGT. V gave up 6 bases and J gave up 8 bases, with 32 bases separating them. CDR3: CASSPIRPIRGAEIDIQYF. Here the CDR3 DNA reads TGTGCCAGCAGCCCAATCCGGCCTATAAGGGGGGCCGAAATAGACATTCAGTACTTC.

This clonotype was seen a handful of times. The chain couples TRBV7-8 to TRBJ2-5, with 8 bases that match TRBD1. V dropped 5 bases and J dropped 2; count of bases not matched to a gene: 7. Germline assignment: CDR1 SGHVS and CDR2 FQNEAQ. This CDR3 is built from 15 residues. CDR3 protein: CASSRGQGGQETQYF. The CDR3 DNA sequence: TGTGCCAGCAGCCGCGGACAGGGAGGACAAGAGACCCAGTACTTC.

The chain couples TRBV24-1 to TRBJ2-2; maybe TRBD2 (5 bases). Between the trimmed V and J ends, which lost 9 bases and 1 base, there was a span of 11 bases. The CDR3 loop spans 14 amino acids. Germline V CDR1 and CDR2: KGHDR, SFDVKD. CDR3 sequence (DNA): TGTGCCACCTCATCGGCGGGGAACACCGGGGAGCTGTTTTTT. This codes for CATSSAGNTGELFF.

The V and J genes are TRBV11-2 and TRBJ2-2; no firm D call. CDR3 length equals 12 residues. With 4 bases removed from V and 8 bases from J, the gap between germline ends came to 8 bases. The germline CDR1 and CDR2 sequences are SGHAT and FQNNGV. The CDR3 region has the DNA TGTGCCAGCAGCTACCGGGTTGGGGAGCTGTTTTTT. This translates into CASSYRVGELFF.

The V and J genes are TRBV6-1 and TRBJ1-6; 12 nucleotides line up with TRBD1. CDR1 and CDR2 from the germline V gene are MNHNS and SASEGT. J was trimmed by 9 bases and V by 6 bases; bases with no gene match: 6. There are 15 residues in the CDR3. CDR3: CASRGGQGASSPLHF. The CDR3 coding sequence is TGTGCCAGCAGAGGGGGACAGGGGGCATCTTCACCCCTCCACTTT.